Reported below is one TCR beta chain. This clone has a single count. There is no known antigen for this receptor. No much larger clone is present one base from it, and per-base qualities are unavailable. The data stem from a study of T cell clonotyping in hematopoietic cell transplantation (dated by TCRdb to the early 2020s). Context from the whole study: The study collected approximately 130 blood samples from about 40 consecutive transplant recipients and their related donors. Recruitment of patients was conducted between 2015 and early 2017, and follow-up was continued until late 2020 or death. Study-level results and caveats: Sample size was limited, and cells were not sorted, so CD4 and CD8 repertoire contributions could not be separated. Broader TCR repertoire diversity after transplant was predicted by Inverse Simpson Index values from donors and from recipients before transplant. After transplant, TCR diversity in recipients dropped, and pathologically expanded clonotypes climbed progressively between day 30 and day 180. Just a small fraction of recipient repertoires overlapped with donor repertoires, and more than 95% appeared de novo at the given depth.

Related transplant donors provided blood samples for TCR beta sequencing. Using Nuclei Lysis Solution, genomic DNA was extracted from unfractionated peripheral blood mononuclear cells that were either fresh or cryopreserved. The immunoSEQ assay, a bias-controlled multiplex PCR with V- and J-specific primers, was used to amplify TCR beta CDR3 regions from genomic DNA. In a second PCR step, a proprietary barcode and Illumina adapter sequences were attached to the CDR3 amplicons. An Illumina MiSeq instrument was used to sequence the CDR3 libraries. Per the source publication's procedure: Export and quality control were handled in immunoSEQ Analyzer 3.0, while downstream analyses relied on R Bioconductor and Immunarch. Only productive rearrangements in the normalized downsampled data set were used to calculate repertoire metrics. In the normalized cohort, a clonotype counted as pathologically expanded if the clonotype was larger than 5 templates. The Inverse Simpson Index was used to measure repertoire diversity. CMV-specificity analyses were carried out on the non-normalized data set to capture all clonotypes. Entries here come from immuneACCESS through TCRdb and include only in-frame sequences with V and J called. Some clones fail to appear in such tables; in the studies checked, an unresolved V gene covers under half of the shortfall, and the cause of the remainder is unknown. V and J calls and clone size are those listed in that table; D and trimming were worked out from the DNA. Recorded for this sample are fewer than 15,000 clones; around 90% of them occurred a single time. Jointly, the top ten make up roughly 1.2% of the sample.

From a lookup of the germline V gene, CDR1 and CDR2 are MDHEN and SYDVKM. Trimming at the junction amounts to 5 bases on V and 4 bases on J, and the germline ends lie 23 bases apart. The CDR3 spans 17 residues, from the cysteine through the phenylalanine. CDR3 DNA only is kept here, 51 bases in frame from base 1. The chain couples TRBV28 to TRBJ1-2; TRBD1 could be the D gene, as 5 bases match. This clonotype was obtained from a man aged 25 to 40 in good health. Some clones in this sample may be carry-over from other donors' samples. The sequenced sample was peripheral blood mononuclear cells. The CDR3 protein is CASSQEQAPERGYGYTF. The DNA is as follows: TGTGCCAGCAGTCAGGAGCAGGCCCCAGAAAGGGGCTATGGCTACACCTTC.